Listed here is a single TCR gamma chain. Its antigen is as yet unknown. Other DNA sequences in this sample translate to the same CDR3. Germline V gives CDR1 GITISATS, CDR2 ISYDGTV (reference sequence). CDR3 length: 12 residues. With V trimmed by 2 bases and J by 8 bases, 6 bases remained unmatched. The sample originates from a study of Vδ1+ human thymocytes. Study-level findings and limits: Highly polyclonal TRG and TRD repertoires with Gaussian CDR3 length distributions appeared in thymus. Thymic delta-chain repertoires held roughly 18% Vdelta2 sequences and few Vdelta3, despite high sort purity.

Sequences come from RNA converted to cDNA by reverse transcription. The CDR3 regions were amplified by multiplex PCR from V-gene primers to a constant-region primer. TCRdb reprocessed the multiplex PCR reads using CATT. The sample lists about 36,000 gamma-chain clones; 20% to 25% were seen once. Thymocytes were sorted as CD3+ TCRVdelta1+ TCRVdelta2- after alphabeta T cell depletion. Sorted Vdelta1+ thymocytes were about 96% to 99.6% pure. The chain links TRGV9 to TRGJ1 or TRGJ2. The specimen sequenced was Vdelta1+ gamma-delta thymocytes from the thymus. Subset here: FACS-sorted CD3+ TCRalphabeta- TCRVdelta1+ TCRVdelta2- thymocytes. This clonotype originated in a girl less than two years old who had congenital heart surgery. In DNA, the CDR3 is TGTGCCTTGTGGGAGGGTCGTGATAAGAAACTCTTT. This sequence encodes CALWEGRDKKLF.